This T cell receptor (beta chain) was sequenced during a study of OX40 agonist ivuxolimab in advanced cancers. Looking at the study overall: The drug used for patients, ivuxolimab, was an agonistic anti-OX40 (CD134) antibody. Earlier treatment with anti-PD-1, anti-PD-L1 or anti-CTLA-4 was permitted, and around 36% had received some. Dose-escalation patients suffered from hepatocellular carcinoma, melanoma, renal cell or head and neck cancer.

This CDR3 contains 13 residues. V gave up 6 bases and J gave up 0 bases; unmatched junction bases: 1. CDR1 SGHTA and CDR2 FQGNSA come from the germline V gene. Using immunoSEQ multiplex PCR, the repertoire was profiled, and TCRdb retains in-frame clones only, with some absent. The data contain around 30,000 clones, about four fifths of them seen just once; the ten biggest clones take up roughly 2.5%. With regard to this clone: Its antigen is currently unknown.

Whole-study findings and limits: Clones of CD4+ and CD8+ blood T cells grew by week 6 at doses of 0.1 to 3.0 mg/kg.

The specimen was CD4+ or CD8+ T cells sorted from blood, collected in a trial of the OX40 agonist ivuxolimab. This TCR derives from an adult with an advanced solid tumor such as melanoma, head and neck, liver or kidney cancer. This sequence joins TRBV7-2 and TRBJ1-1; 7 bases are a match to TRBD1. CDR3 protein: CASRTGMNTEAFF. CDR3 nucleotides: TGTGCCAGCAGGACAGGGATGAACACTGAAGCTTTCTTT.